The 12 T cell receptor beta chains reported below all come from one sample, sequenced in a study of Ad26.COV2.S vaccination and SARS-CoV-2 variants. TCRdb's table, derived via immunoSEQ multiplex PCR, lists solely in-frame clones and lacks some. The sample holds fewer than 900,000 clones, roughly 90% seen once. Treatment of the sample: 19 received Ad26.COV2.S at low or high dose, single or two shots; several received placebo; per-sample allocation not given. Sampling was performed 63 days after the first vaccine or placebo injection. The starting material was peripheral blood, obtained in a trial of Ad26.COV2.S vaccine versus placebo. Every receptor here comes from a person aged 18-65 years who received the Ad26.COV2.S COVID-19 vaccine or a placebo.

There are a few counts of this clone. V gene TRBV6-5 combines with J gene TRBJ1-6; no clear D. Looked up from germline, CDR1 is MNHEY and CDR2 is SVGAGI. Between the trimmed V and J ends, which lost 2 bases and 11 bases, there was a span of 10 bases. This CDR3 is 13 amino acids long. CDR3 in DNA: TGTGCCAGCAGTTACACGGGGAGGACACCCCTCCACTTT. Translating it yields CASSYTGRTPLHF.

The V gene is TRBV6-5, the J gene TRBJ2-5, with 7 bases identical to TRBD1. CDR1 is MNHEY, CDR2 SVGAGI, per germline. J was trimmed by 5 bases and V by 6 bases; bases with no gene match: 9. The CDR3 has 14 residues. The CDR3, as DNA: TGTGCCAGCAGCCCGGGACAGATCTGGGAGACCCAGTACTTC. Amino acid sequence: CASSPGQIWETQYF.

This chain joins TRBV3-1 (or the pseudogene TRBV3-2) and TRBJ2-2, with D tentatively TRBD1 (5 bases). Germline V gene lookup returns CDR1 LGHDT and CDR2 YNNKEL (reference sequence). The CDR3 spans 13 residues. Trimming pared 5 bases from V and 6 bases from J, leaving 10 bases between. The CDR3 DNA reads as TGTGCCAGCAGCTACAGGCCCGCCGGGGAGCTGTTTTTT. Protein product: CASSYRPAGELFF.

This clone appeared a single time. The V and J genes are TRBV12-3 or TRBV12-4 and TRBJ2-3; 9 nucleotides agree with TRBD1. The CDR3 covers 13 residues. Trimming cost V 6 bases and J 3 bases; bases outside gene matches: 1. The CDR3 sequence is CASRGTGTDTQYF. CDR3 DNA sequence: TGTGCCAGCAGGGGGACAGGGACAGATACGCAGTATTTT.

The chain recombines TRBV12-5 with TRBJ2-3; TRBD1 aligns across 9 bases. V lost 1 base and J lost 4; bases outside the gene matches: 3. The CDR3 runs to 15 residues. CDR1 LGHNT and CDR2 FRNRAP come from the germline V gene. The CDR3 protein is CASGLGQGGPDTQYF. As DNA, the CDR3 is TGTGCTAGTGGTTTGGGACAGGGGGGGCCAGATACGCAGTATTTT.

The chain carries TRBV23-1 and TRBJ1-4; D is perhaps TRBD1 (5 bases). TRBV23-1 is an ORF, and what it does is uncertain. The V end was cut by 4 bases, the J end by 3 bases, with 9 bases between. The CDR3 extends over 14 amino acids. The CDR3 DNA is TGCGCCAGCAGTCCCCGGGACCCTAATGAAAAACTGTTTTTT. Protein: CASSPRDPNEKLFF.

V usage is TRBV19 and J usage is TRBJ2-3; possible D gene TRBD2, 5 bases. Germline V lookup: CDR1 LNHDA, CDR2 SQIVND (reference sequence). V was shortened by 10 bases and J by 0 bases, with 14 bases between the two germline ends. This CDR3 has 14 residues. The CDR3 DNA reads as TGTGCCAACCTCAACAGAGGGAGCACAGATACGCAGTATTTT. Residues: CANLNRGSTDTQYF. The full variable domain, in which reference TRBV19 and TRBJ2-3 provide the parts outside the CDR3, is DGGITQSPKYLFRKEGQNVTLSCEQNLNHDAMYWYRQDPGQGLRLIYYSQIVNDFQKGDIAEGYSVSREKKESFPLTVTSAQKNPTAFYLCANLNRGSTDTQYFGPGTRLTVL.

The chain employs TRBV12-3 or TRBV12-4 and TRBJ2-7; possibly TRBD1 for D (6 bases). The CDR3 covers 13 residues. Trimming took 8 bases from V and 1 from J, leaving 12 bases between them. In DNA form, the CDR3 reads TGTGCCAGCGGCCGACAGGAGTCCTACGAGCAGTACTTC. It yields the protein CASGRQESYEQYF.

The gene calls are TRBV7-2 and TRBJ2-5; 8 nucleotides agree with TRBD1. Trimming cost V 1 base and J 3 bases; bases outside gene matches: 4. The length of the CDR3 is 15 residues. CDR1 and CDR2 (germline): SGHTA, FQGNSA. As DNA, the CDR3 is TGTGCCAGCAGCTTAGGTCCAGGGGGCAAAGAGACCCAGTACTTC. It codes for CASSLGPGGKETQYF.

V and J are TRBV4-2 and TRBJ1-2; D is uncertain. The germline gives CDR1 LGHNA, CDR2 YNFKEQ. The germline V and J ends were trimmed by 0 bases and 4 bases, with 6 bases remaining between them. This CDR3 is 13 amino acids long. CDR3 region: CASSQDSSYGYTF. DNA of the CDR3: TGTGCCAGCAGCCAAGACTCTTCCTATGGCTACACCTTC.

The chain links TRBV10-3 to TRBJ2-7; D call uncertain. This CDR3 contains 16 residues. Trimming took off 0 bases at V and 2 bases at J, with 14 bases between the two ends. Germline V CDR1 and CDR2: ENHRY, SYGVKD. CDR3 residues: CAISESSLLHPYEQYF. The CDR3 DNA sequence: TGTGCCATCAGTGAGTCGTCTCTCCTTCACCCCTACGAGCAGTACTTC.

The chain is built from TRBV7-6 and TRBJ2-7; TRBD2 matches at 8 bases. Germline V gene sequence: CDR1 SGHVS, CDR2 FNYEAQ. The CDR3 runs 14 residues. The V and J ends lost 5 bases and 7 bases, in that order; junction bases with no gene match: 10. CDR3 loop: CASSPRAGAKEQYF. The CDR3 DNA reads as TGTGCCAGCAGCCCTCGAGCGGGAGCGAAAGAGCAGTACTTC.